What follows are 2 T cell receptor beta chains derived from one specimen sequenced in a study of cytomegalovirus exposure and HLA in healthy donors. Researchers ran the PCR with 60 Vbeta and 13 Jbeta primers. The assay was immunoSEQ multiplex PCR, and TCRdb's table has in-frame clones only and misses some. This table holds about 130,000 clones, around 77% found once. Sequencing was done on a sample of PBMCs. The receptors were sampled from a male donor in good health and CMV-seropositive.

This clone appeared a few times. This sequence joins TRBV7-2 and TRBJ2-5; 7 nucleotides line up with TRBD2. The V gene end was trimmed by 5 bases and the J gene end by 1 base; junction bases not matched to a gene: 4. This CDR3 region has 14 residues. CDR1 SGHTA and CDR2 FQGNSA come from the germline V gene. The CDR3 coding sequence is TGTGCCAGCAGCATTAGGACTAGCCAAGAGACCCAGTACTTC. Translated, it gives CASSIRTSQETQYF.

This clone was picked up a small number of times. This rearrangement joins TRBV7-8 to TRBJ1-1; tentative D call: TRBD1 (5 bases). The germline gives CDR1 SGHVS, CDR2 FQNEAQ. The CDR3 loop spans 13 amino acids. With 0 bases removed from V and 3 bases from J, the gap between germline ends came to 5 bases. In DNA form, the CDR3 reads TGTGCCAGCAGCTTAGCAGGGGACACTGAAGCTTTCTTT. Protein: CASSLAGDTEAFF.